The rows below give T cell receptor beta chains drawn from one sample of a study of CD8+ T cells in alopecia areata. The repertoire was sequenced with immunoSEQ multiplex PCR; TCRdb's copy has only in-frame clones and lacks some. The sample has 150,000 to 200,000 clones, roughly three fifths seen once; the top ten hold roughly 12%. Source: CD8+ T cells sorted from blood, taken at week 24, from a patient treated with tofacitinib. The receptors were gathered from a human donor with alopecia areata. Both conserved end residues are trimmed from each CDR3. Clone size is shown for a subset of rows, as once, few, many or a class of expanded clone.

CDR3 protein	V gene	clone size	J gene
ASSPGDEQF	TRBV7-9	NA	TRBJ2-1
ASQDSVVLTEAF	TRBV12-5	few	TRBJ1-1
ASSPRGGGEQETQY	TRBV7-7	NA	TRBJ2-5
ASSLRSDGTHTDTQY	TRBV7-9	NA	TRBJ2-3
ASSPTGQGSHEQY	TRBV27	NA	TRBJ2-7
ASRGDSYGYT	TRBV5-1	NA	TRBJ1-2
ASSQGGDINEAF	TRBV4-2	NA	TRBJ1-1
ASSLKDRGTRS	TRBV5-1	NA	TRBJ1-2
ASSLGAGGSYGYT	TRBV27	once	TRBJ1-2
ASSAGQGGADTQY	TRBV6-1	NA	TRBJ2-3
ASSLGGLQETQY	TRBV5-6	NA	TRBJ2-5
ASSVGGEGNQPQH	TRBV9	once	TRBJ1-5
ASSQDFGSSYNEQF	TRBV4-1	NA	TRBJ2-1
ATSREGDSQRRTEAF	TRBV15	few	TRBJ1-1